A single sample is the source of the 13 T cell receptor beta chains below, sequenced in a study of CD8 T cells in ankylosing spondylitis. TCRdb used MiXCR to reprocess the 5' RACE reads, holding one entry per CDR3 protein. The sample lists some 200,000 distinct CDR3 sequences, approximately 24% occurring once. The specimen sequenced was blood, either unsorted or a sorted T cell fraction (not recorded which). The source of these receptors is a male donor with ankylosing spondylitis or in good health (not recorded which).

This clonotype was counted ten times or more. This chain uses TRBV29-1 with TRBJ2-7, with 8 bases matching TRBD2. Germline CDR1 SQVTM, CDR2 ANQGSEA. The V segment lost 6 bases and the J segment 5 bases; nucleotides outside the gene matches: 9. The CDR3 extends over 13 amino acids. CDR3 residues: CSVRTSPRDEQYF. The CDR3, as DNA: TGCAGCGTCCGGACTAGCCCGAGGGACGAGCAGTACTTC.

In its sample, this clonotype was seen many times. The rearrangement joins TRBV19 to TRBJ2-1; 12 bases map to TRBD1. V dropped 6 bases and J dropped 1; count of bases not matched to a gene: 13. Germline CDR1 is LNHDA and CDR2 is SQIVND (reference sequence). This CDR3 is 19 amino acids long. In nucleotides, the CDR3 is TGTGCCAGTAGGTCTCGAGGGACAGGGGGCGATTATTCCTACAATGAGCAGTTCTTC. As protein: CASRSRGTGGDYSYNEQFF.

In DNA form, the CDR3 reads TGCAGCGTTGTTAGCCGGTTGAACACTGAAGCTTTCTTT. Protein: CSVVSRLNTEAFF. V and J are TRBV29-1 and TRBJ1-1; D is unclear. This CDR3 contains 13 residues. V shed 4 bases and J shed 0 bases, with 9 bases lying between them. From germline, CDR1 is SQVTM and CDR2 ANQGSEA.

This clonotype was counted many times. V is TRBV11-2 and J is TRBJ2-1, with D perhaps assigned TRBD1 or TRBD2 (5 bases each). The CDR3 has 14 amino acids. Germline V gene lookup returns CDR1 SGHAT and CDR2 FQNNGV. V lost 6 bases and J 9 bases, leaving 18 bases between the germline ends. The CDR3 reads CASSELGGSLEQFF. CDR3 bases: TGTGCCAGCAGTGAACTTGGGGGATCTCTTGAGCAGTTCTTC.

This clonotype was observed many times. The rearrangement links TRBV5-1 to TRBJ1-1; 10 bases are shared with TRBD1. The CDR3 contains 16 residues. The V gene's germline CDR1 is SGHRS and CDR2 YFSETQ. V was clipped by 5 bases and J by 6 bases; unmatched bases: 13. CDR3 sequence: CASRPPVGTGASEAFF. In nucleotides, the CDR3 is TGCGCCAGCAGACCCCCGGTAGGGACAGGGGCGTCTGAAGCTTTCTTT.

The sample holds many counts of this clonotype. The chain recombines TRBV10-3 with TRBJ2-7; unclear D gene. The ends were cut back, 2 bases at V and 1 base at J, with 12 bases in the middle. The CDR3 has 15 amino acids. The germline gives CDR1 ENHRY, CDR2 SYGVKD. In DNA form, the CDR3 reads TGTGCCATCAGTGAGGGAGAGCCCGCTTCCTACGAGCAGTACTTC. It translates to CAISEGEPASYEQYF.

The V gene is TRBV7-9, the J gene TRBJ1-1; D unclear. Germline CDR1 SEHNR, CDR2 FQNEAQ (reference sequence). Trimming took off 1 base at V and 7 bases at J, with 10 bases between the two ends. This CDR3 is built from 13 residues. This chain's CDR3 is CASSLGPDNEAFF. The DNA for the CDR3 is TGTGCCAGCAGCTTAGGACCTGACAATGAAGCTTTCTTT. Drawing the rest from reference TRBV7-9 and TRBJ1-1, the complete variable domain is DTGVSQNPRHKITKRGQNVTFRCDPISEHNRLYWYRQTLGQGPEFLTYFQNEAQLEKSRLLSDRFSAERPKGSFSTLEIQRTEQGDSAMYLCASSLGPDNEAFFGQGTRLTVV.

This clonotype was detected a few times. This chain uses TRBV3-1 with TRBJ2-1; possibly TRBD2 for D (6 bases). Germline assignment: CDR1 LGHDT and CDR2 YNNKEL (reference sequence). V lost 4 bases and J lost 2, with 12 bases in between. The CDR3 extends over 15 amino acids. The CDR3 spells CASSRPGLAYNEQFF. CDR3 DNA sequence: TGTGCCAGCAGCCGACCGGGACTGGCCTACAATGAGCAGTTCTTC.

This clonotype occurred many times. The CDR3, as DNA: TGCGCCAGCAGCTCCGGACAGCCGGGTACCGGGGAGCTGTTTTTT. Protein sequence: CASSSGQPGTGELFF. The rearrangement joins TRBV5-1 to TRBJ2-2; the D gene is possibly TRBD1 (6 bases). Germline CDR1 reads SGHRS; CDR2 reads YFSETQ. The CDR3 contains 15 residues. The germline V and J ends were trimmed by 3 bases and 5 bases, with 14 bases remaining between them. Using reference TRBV5-1 and TRBJ2-2 for the parts outside the CDR3, the full variable domain is KAGVTQTPRYLIKTRGQQVTLSCSPISGHRSVSWYQQTPGQGLQFLFEYFSETQRNKGNFPGRFSGRQFSNSRSEMNVSTLELGDSALYLCASSSGQPGTGELFFGEGSRLTVL.

The CDR3 region has the DNA TGTGCCACCAGCAGAGATAACTATCGCGGCAATGAGCAGTTCTTC. Protein sequence: CATSRDNYRGNEQFF. V is TRBV15 and J is TRBJ2-1; D gene uncertain. Germline lookup yields CDR1 LNHNV and CDR2 YYDKDF (reference sequence). The CDR3 has 15 residues. V was clipped by 0 bases and J by 6 bases, with 12 bases between them.

The chain has TRBV7-3 and TRBJ2-3, with 7 nucleotides matching TRBD2. Trimming took 2 bases from V and 2 from J; bases not matched to a gene: 4. CDR1 is SGHTA, CDR2 FQGTGA, per germline. CDR3 length equals 15 residues. CDR3 in DNA: TGTGCCAGCAGCTTATTAGGGAGGGTCACAGATACGCAGTATTTT. Its translation: CASSLLGRVTDTQYF.

In its sample, this clonotype was seen many times. The chain uses TRBV2 and TRBJ2-7, with TRBD1 matching over 8 bases. After removal of 5 bases from V and 2 bases from J, the junction contained 5 bases not matched to a gene. Looked up from germline, CDR1 is SNHLY and CDR2 is FYNNEI. The CDR3 totals 14 residues. The CDR3 region is CASSPGQAAYEQYF. The CDR3 region has the DNA TGTGCCAGCAGTCCGGGACAGGCAGCCTACGAGCAGTACTTC.

The CDR3 nucleotides read TGTGCCAGCTCACTAGGGACGGCGGGAGAGCAGTACTTC. Its translation is CASSLGTAGEQYF. This chain links TRBV18 with TRBJ2-7, with D perhaps TRBD2 (6 bases). Deletions cut 4 bases from V and 7 bases from J, with 14 bases between. Germline CDR1 KGHSH, CDR2 LQKENI. The CDR3 length is 13 residues.